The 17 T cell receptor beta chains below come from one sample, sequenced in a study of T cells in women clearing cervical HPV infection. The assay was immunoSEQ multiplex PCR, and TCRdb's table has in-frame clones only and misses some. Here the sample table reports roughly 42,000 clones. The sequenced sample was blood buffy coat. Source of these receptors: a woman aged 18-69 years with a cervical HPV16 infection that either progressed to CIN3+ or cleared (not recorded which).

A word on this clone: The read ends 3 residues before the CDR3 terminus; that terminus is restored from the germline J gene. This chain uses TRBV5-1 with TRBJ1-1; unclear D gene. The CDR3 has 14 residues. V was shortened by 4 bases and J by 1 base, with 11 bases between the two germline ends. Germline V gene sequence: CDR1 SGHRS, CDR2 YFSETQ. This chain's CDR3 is CASSPLRQNTEAFF. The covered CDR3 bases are TGCGCCAGCAGCCCTCTTCGACAGAACACTGAA.

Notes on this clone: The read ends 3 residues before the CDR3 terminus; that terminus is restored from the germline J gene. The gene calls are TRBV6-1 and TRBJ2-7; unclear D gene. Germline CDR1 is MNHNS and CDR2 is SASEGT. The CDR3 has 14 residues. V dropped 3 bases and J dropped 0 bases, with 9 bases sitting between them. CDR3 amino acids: CASSEGWSSYEQYF. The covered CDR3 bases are TGTGCCAGCAGTGAGGGCTGGAGCTCCTACGAG.

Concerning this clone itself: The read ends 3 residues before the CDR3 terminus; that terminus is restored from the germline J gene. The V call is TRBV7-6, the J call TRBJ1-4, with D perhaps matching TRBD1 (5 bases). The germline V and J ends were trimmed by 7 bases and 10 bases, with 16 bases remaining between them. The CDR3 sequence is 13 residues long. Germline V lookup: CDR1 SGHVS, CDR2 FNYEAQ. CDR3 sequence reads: CASTPGGLGKLFF. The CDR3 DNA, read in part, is TGTGCCAGCACCCCCGGGGGTCTTGGAAAA.

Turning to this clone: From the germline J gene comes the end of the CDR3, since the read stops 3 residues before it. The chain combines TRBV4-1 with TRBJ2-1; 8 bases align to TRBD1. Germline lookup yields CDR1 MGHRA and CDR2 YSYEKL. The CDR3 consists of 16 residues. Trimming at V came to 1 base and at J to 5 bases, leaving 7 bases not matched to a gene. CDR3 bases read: TGCGCCAGCAGCCAAGTGTCTTCGGGACAGGACAATGAG. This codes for CASSQVSSGQDNE. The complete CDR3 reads CASSQVSSGQDNEQFF.

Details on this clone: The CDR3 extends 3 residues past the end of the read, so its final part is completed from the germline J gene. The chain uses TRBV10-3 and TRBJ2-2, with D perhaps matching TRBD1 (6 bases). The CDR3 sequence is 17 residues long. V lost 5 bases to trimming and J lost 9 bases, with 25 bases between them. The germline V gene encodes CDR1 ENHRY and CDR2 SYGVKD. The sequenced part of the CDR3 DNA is TGTGCCATCAGTCCTCCCGTTGGACAGTTTAAAGACAGGGAG. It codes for CAISPPVGQFKDRE. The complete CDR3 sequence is CAISPPVGQFKDRELFF.

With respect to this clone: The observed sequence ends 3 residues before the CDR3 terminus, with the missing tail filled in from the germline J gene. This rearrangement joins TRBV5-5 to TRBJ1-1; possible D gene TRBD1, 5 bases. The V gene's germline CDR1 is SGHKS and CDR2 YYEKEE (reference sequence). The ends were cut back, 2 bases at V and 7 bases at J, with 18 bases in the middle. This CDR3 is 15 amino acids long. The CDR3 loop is CASSLRSTGAYEAFF. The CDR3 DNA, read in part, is TGTGCCAGCAGCTTACGTTCTACAGGCGCCTATGAA.

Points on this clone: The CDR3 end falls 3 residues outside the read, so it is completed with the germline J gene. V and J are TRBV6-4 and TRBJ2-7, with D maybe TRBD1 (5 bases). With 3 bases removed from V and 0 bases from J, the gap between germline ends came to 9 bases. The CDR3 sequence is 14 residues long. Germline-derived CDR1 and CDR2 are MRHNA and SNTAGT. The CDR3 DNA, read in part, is TGTGCCAGCAGTGAAGGGGTCGACTCCTACGAG. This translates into CASSEGVDSYE. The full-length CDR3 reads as CASSEGVDSYEQYF.

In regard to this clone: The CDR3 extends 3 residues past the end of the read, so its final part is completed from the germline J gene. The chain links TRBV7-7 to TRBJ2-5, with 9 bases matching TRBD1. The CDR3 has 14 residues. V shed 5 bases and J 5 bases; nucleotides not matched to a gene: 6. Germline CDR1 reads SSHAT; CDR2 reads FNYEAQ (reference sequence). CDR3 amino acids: CASSPTGGAETQYF. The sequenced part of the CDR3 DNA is TGTGCCAGCAGCCCAACAGGGGGCGCGGAGACC.

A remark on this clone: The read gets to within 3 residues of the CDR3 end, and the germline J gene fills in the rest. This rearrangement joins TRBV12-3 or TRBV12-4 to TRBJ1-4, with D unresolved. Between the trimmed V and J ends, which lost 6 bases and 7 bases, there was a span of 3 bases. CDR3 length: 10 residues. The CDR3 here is CASSGEKLFF. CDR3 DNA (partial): TGTGCCAGCAGCGGTGAAAAA.

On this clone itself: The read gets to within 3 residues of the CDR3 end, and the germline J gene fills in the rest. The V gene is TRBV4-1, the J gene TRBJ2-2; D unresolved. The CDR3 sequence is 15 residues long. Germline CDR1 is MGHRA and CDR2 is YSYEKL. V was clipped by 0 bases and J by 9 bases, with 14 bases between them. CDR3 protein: CASSQDLGPLRELFF. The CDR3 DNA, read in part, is TGCGCCAGCAGCCAAGATCTGGGCCCCCTCCGGGAG.

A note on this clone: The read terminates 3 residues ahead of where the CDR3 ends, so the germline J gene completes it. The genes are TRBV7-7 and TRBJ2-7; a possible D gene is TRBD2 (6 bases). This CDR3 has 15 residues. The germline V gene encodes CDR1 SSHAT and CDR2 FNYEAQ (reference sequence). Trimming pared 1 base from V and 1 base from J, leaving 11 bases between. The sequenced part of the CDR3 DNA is TGTGCCAGCAGCTTAGGAAGGGACTCGTCCTACGAG. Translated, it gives CASSLGRDSSYE. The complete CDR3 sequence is CASSLGRDSSYEQYF.

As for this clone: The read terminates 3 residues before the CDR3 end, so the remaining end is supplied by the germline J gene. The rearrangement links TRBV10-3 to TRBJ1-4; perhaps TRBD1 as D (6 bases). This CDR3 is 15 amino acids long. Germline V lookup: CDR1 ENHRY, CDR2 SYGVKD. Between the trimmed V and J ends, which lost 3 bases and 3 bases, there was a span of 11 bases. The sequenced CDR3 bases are TGTGCCATCAGTGATTCGGACAGCTCTAATGAAAAA. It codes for CAISDSDSSNEK. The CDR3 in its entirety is CAISDSDSSNEKLFF.

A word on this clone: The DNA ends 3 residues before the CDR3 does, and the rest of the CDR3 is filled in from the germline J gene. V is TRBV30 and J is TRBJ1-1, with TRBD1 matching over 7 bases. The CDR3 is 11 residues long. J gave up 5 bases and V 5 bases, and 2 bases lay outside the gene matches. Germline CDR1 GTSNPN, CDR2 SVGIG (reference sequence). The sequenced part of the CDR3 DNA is TGTGCCTGGGGGACAGCGACTGAA. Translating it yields CAWGTATE. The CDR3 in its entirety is CAWGTATEAFF.

CDR3 residues: CASSQVDRATEAFF. The sequenced CDR3 bases are TGCGCCAGCAGCCAGGTAGACAGGGCCACTGAA. This chain links TRBV5-1 with TRBJ1-1; 7 bases are shared with TRBD1. The read terminates 3 residues before the CDR3 end, so the remaining end is supplied by the germline J gene. V lost 4 bases and J lost 4; bases outside the gene matches: 7. The CDR3 has 14 amino acids. The germline V gene has CDR1 SGHRS and CDR2 YFSETQ.

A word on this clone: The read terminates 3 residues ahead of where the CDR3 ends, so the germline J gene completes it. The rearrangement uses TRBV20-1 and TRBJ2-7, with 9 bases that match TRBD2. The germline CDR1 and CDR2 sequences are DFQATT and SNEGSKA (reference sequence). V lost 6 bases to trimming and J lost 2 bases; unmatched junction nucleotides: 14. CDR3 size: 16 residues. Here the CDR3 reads CSAQTGAGGQPYEQYF. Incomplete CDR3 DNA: TGCAGTGCCCAGACGGGAGCGGGGGGCCAACCCTACGAG.

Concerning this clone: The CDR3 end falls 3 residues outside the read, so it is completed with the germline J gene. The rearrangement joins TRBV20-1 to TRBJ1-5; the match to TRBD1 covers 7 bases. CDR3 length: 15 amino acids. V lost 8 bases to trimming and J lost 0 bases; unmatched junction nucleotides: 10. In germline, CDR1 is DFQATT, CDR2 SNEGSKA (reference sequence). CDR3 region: CSSATRQGSNQPQHF. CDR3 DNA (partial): TGCAGTTCTGCCACCAGACAGGGTAGCAATCAGCCC.

Incomplete CDR3 DNA: TGCGCCAGCAGCTTGGCCACAGGGAGGAATCAGCCC. Its translation is CASSLATGRNQP. The whole CDR3 sequence is CASSLATGRNQPQHF. The genes are TRBV5-1 and TRBJ1-5; D is perhaps TRBD1 (6 bases). The read terminates 3 residues before the CDR3 end, so the remaining end is supplied by the germline J gene. The germline CDR1 and CDR2 sequences are SGHRS and YFSETQ. The CDR3 totals 15 residues. Trimming cost V 0 bases and J 4 bases, with 11 bases left between them.